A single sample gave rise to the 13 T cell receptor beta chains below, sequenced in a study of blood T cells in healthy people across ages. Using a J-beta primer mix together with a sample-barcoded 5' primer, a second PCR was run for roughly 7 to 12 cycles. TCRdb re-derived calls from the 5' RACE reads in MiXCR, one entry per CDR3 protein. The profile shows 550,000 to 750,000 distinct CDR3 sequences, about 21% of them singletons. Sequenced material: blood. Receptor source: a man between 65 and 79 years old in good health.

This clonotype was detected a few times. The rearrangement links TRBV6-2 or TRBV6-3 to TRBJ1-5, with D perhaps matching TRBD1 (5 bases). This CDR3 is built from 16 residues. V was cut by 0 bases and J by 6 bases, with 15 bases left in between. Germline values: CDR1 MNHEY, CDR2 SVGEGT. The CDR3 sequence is CASSYSVGTYGQPQHF. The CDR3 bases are TGTGCCAGCAGTTACTCGGTGGGGACTTACGGTCAGCCCCAGCATTTT.

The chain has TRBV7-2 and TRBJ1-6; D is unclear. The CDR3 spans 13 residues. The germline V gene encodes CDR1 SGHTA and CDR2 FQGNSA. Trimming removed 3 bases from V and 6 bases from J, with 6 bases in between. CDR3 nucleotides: TGTGCCAGCAGCTTCTACAGTAATTCACCCCTCCACTTT. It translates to CASSFYSNSPLHF.

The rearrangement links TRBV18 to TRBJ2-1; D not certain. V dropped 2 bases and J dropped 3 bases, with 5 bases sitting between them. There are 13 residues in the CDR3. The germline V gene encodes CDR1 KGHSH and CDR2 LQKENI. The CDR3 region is CASSPSRYNEQFF. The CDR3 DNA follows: TGTGCCAGCTCACCATCCCGCTACAATGAGCAGTTCTTC. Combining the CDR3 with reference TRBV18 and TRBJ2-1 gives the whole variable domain NAGVMQNPRHLVRRRGQEARLRCSPMKGHSHVYWYRQLPEEGLKFMVYLQKENIIDESGMPKERFSAEFPKEGPSILRIQQVVRGDSAAYFCASSPSRYNEQFFGPGTRLTVL.

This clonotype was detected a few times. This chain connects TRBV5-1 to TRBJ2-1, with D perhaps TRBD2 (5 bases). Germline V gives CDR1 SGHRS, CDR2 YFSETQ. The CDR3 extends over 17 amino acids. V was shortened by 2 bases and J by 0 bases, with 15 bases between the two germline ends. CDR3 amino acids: CASSFAASSYSYNEQFF. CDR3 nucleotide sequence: TGCGCCAGCAGCTTCGCGGCTAGCTCCTACTCCTACAATGAGCAGTTCTTC.

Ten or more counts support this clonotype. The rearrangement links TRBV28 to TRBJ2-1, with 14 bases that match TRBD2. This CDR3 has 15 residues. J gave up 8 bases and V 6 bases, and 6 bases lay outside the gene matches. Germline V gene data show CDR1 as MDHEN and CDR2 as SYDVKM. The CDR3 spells CASSTGTSGRYEQFF. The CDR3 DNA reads TGTGCCAGCAGCACCGGGACTAGCGGGAGATATGAGCAGTTCTTC.

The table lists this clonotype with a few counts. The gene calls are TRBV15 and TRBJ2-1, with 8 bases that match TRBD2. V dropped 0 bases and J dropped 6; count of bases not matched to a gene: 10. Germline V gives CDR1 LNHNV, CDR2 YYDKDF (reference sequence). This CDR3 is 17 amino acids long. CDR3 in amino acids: CATSRDLGGTSRNEQFF. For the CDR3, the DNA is TGTGCCACCAGCAGAGATTTGGGGGGGACTAGTCGCAATGAGCAGTTCTTC.

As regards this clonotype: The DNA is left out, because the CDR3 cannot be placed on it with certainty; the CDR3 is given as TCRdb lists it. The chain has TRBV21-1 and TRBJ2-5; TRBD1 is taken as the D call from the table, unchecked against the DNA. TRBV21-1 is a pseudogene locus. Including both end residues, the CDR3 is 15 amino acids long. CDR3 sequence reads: CASSKVGRGTNEQYF.

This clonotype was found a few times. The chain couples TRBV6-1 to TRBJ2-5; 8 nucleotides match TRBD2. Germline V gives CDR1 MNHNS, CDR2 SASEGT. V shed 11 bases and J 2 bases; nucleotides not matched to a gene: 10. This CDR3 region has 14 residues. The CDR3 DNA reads TGTGCCCGACACGTACTAGCGGAGCAAGAGACCCAGTACTTC. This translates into CARHVLAEQETQYF.

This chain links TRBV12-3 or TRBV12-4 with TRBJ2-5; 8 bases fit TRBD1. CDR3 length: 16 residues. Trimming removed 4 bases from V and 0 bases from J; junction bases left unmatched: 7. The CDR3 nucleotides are TGTGCCAGCAGTTCCACAGGGGGACTGTACCAAGAGACCCAGTACTTC. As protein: CASSSTGGLYQETQYF.

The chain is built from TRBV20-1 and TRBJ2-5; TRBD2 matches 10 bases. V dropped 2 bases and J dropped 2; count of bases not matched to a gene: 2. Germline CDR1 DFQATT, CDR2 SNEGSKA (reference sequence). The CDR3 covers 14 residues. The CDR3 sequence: CSARSGRGQETQYF. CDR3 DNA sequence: TGCAGTGCTAGAAGCGGGAGGGGTCAAGAGACCCAGTACTTC.

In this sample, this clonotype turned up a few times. For the CDR3, the DNA is TGCAGTGCTAGCCGGGGTACTAATGAAAAACTGTTTTTT. Translating gives CSASRGTNEKLFF. This chain joins TRBV20-1 and TRBJ1-4; D is unclear. This CDR3 is built from 13 residues. V was shortened by 3 bases and J by 2 bases, with 7 bases between the two germline ends. Per germline, CDR1 DFQATT and CDR2 SNEGSKA (reference sequence).

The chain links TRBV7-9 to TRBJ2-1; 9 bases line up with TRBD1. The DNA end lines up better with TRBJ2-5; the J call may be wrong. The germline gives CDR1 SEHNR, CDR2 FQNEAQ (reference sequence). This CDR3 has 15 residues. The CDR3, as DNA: TGTGCCAGCAGCCCGGACAGGGGTTTACGGGAGACCCAGTACTTC. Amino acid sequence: CASSPDRGLRETQYF.

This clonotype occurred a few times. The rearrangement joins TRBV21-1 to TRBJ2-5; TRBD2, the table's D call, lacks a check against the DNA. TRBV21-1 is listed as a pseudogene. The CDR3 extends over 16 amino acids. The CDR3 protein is CASSCGREGDQETQYF. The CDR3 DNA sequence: TGTGCCAGCTCCTGCGGCAGGGAGGGGGACCAAGAGACCCAGTACTTC.